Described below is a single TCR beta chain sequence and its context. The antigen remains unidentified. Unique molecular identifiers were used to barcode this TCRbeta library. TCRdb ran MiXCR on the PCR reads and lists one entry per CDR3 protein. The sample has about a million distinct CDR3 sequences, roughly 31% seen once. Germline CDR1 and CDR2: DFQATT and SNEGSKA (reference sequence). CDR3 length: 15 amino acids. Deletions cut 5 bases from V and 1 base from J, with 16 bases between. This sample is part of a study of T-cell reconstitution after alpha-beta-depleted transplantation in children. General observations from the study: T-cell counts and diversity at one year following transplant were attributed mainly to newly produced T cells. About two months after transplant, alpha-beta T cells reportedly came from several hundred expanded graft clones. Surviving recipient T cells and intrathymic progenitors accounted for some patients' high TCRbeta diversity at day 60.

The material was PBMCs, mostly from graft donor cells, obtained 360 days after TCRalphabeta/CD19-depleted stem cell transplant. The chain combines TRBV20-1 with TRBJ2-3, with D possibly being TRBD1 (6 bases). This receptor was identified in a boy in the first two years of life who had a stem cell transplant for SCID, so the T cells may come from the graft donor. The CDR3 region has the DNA TGCAGTGCTGACAGGACAGTGGCTGGCACAGATACGCAGTATTTT. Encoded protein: CSADRTVAGTDTQYF.